The 7 T cell receptor beta chains below come from one sample, sequenced in a study of blood T cell repertoires in COVID-19. Data came from immunoSEQ multiplex PCR; TCRdb stores just in-frame clones and leaves some out. The table shows 80,000 to 95,000 clones, with approximately 83% occurring only once. The sequenced material came from peripheral blood. The origin of the receptors is a woman aged 80 or over with active or convalescent COVID-19.

The V gene is TRBV6-6, the J gene TRBJ2-1; possibly TRBD1 for D (6 bases). CDR1 MNHNY and CDR2 SVGAGI come from the germline V gene (reference sequence). V was cut by 4 bases and J by 12 bases, with 10 bases left in between. This CDR3 is 11 amino acids long. Here the CDR3 reads CASSSTGRQFF. The DNA for the CDR3 is TGTGCCAGCAGTTCAACAGGGAGGCAGTTCTTC.

The genes are TRBV2 and TRBJ1-2; tentatively, D is TRBD1 (5 bases). The CDR3 consists of 12 residues. V gave up 6 bases and J gave up 1 base, with 6 bases separating them. Germline CDR1 and CDR2: SNHLY and FYNNEI. The CDR3 reads CASRQVNYGYTF. In DNA form, the CDR3 reads TGTGCCAGCAGACAGGTTAACTATGGCTACACCTTC.

The chain carries TRBV6-2 or TRBV6-3 and TRBJ1-1; D not certain. Between the trimmed V and J ends, which lost 5 bases and 3 bases, there was a span of 10 bases. The CDR3 covers 13 residues. The V gene's germline CDR1 is MNHEY and CDR2 SVGEGT. CDR3 in DNA: TGTGCCAGCAGTAACAGAATGGACACTGAAGCTTTCTTT. Translated, it gives CASSNRMDTEAFF.

This clone was seen more than once but under ten times. This chain connects TRBV7-9 to TRBJ1-5; 9 nucleotides line up with TRBD1. This CDR3 contains 15 residues. V dropped 5 bases and J dropped 2; count of bases not matched to a gene: 4. CDR1 is SEHNR, CDR2 FQNEAQ, per germline (reference sequence). The CDR3 loop is CASSPGQGRNQPQHF. The CDR3 nucleotides read TGTGCCAGCAGCCCGGGACAGGGACGCAATCAGCCCCAGCATTTT.

The J gene is TRBJ2-5, the V gene TRBV5-1, with 8 positions matching TRBD1. Germline V gene sequence: CDR1 SGHRS, CDR2 YFSETQ. The CDR3 runs to 14 residues. V lost 2 bases, J lost 4 bases, and 4 bases stayed unmatched. DNA of the CDR3: TGCGCCAGCAGCTTCCAGGGGGCGGGAGAGACCCAGTACTTC. Its translation: CASSFQGAGETQYF.

The genes are TRBV6-5 and TRBJ1-5; D remains ambiguous. This CDR3 spans 13 amino acids. Germline CDR1 is MNHEY and CDR2 is SVGAGI. The germline V and J ends were trimmed by 7 bases and 6 bases, with 13 bases remaining between them. CDR3 DNA sequence: TGTGCCAGCAATCGGGAGCCGGTTCAGCCCCAGCATTTT. Translating gives CASNREPVQPQHF.

The V gene is TRBV2, the J gene TRBJ2-4; D not certain. Germline V gene data show CDR1 as SNHLY and CDR2 as FYNNEI. There are 13 residues in the CDR3. V was cut by 5 bases and J by 3 bases, with 8 bases left in between. CDR3 DNA sequence: TGTGCCAGCAGTCTAGAACACAAAAACATTCAGTACTTC. Its translation: CASSLEHKNIQYF.